This T cell receptor (beta chain) appears in the sequencing data of a study of blood T cell repertoires in COVID-19. TCRdb's copy holds only in-frame clones and misses some; the assay was immunoSEQ multiplex PCR. The data show 300,000 to 500,000 clones, approximately 86% seen once. The V and J ends lost 4 bases and 3 bases, in that order; junction bases with no gene match: 4. Germline-derived CDR1 and CDR2 are SNHLY and FYNNEI. The CDR3 has 15 residues. Sequenced sample: PBMCs or T cells enriched from blood (not recorded which). This sequence joins TRBV2 and TRBJ1-5; 9 bases agree with TRBD1. This receptor was identified in a woman aged 40 to 50 with acute COVID-19. The chain's CDR3 is CASSGGQGTNQPQHF. For the CDR3, the DNA is TGTGCCAGCAGTGGCGGACAGGGGACCAATCAGCCCCAGCATTTT.